This T cell receptor (beta chain) was sequenced during a study of CD8+CD57+ T cells in acquired aplastic anemia. The template used for profiling TCR beta VDJ and CDR3 was genomic DNA. TCRdb called the reads again in MiXCR, with one record for every CDR3 protein. The data show hundreds of thousands of distinct CDR3 sequences, with under 40% seen just once and about 0.8% held by the top ten. Patients chosen for sequencing had CD8+CD57+ cells that had expanded, as shown by flow cytometry. Severe acquired aplastic anemia was diagnosed in all patients. The CDR3 runs 12 residues. In germline, CDR1 is DFQATT, CDR2 SNEGSKA (reference sequence). V lost 6 bases and J lost 8, with 14 bases in between.

The sample comprised sorted CD4+, CD8+, or CD8+CD57+ T cells (not recorded which) from PBMCs. This chain uses TRBV20-1 with TRBJ2-1; perhaps TRBD2 as D (6 bases). The sequence was obtained from a human donor with aplastic anemia. In DNA, the CDR3 is TGCAGTGCGGAGACGGGGGAAGATGAGCAGTTCTTC. It yields the protein CSAETGEDEQFF.